Following are 32 T cell receptor beta chains from one sample sequenced in a study of blood T cell repertoires in COVID-19. Sequencing was performed with immunoSEQ multiplex PCR; in TCRdb, only in-frame clones are kept and a portion is missing. There are 150,000 to 200,000 clones in the sample; 60% to 80% occur only once, and around 2.8% lies in the top ten. Sequencing input: peripheral blood. The source is a man between 65 and 79 years old with acute or convalescent COVID-19.

The CDR3 loop reads CASSFFGRGESPLHF. The CDR3 coding sequence is TGTGCCAGCAGCTTTTTTGGCAGGGGTGAATCACCCCTCCACTTT. The rearrangement uses TRBV5-6 and TRBJ1-6; tentative D call: TRBD1 (6 bases). CDR1 SGHDT and CDR2 YYEEEE come from the germline V gene. The CDR3 runs 15 residues. V dropped 2 bases and J dropped 10 bases, with 16 bases sitting between them.

V is TRBV28 and J is TRBJ1-2; 7 positions agree with TRBD1. The CDR3 loop spans 14 amino acids. V was pared by 5 bases and J by 1 base, with 4 bases of the junction left unmatched. Per the germline V gene, CDR1 is MDHEN and CDR2 is SYDVKM. In DNA, the CDR3 is TGTGCCAGCAGTGCAGGGGGGTTTAACTATGGCTACACCTTC. This codes for CASSAGGFNYGYTF.

The rearrangement links TRBV7-8 to TRBJ2-1; D is perhaps TRBD2 (7 bases). The CDR3 runs 14 residues. The germline V gene has CDR1 SGHVS and CDR2 FQNEAQ. V dropped 0 bases and J dropped 9 bases, with 12 bases sitting between them. CDR3 loop: CASSLAGGRFEQFF. CDR3 in DNA: TGTGCCAGCAGCTTAGCGGGGGGGCGATTTGAGCAGTTCTTC.

The chain links TRBV29-1 to TRBJ1-1; a possible D gene is TRBD1 (6 bases). The CDR3 runs 14 residues. The V and J ends lost 5 bases and 2 bases respectively, with 15 bases between them. Looked up from germline, CDR1 is SQVTM and CDR2 is ANQGSEA. CDR3 nucleotides: TGCAGCGTTAGTCGGACAGCAGGAAACACTGAAGCTTTCTTT. As protein: CSVSRTAGNTEAFF. Variable domain in full (rest from reference TRBV29-1 and TRBJ1-1): SAVISQKPSRDICQRGTSLTIQCQVDSQVTMMFWYRQQPGQSLTLIATANQGSEATYESGFVIDKFPISRPNLTFSTLTVSNMSPEDSSIYLCSVSRTAGNTEAFFGQGTRLTVV.

The chain is built from TRBV12-3 or TRBV12-4 and TRBJ2-1; TRBD2 matches 8 bases. With V trimmed by 7 bases and J by 12 bases, 11 bases remained unmatched. This CDR3 is 13 amino acids long. The CDR3 here is CASKQPGLEAQFF. As DNA, the CDR3 is TGTGCCAGCAAACAACCGGGACTAGAAGCGCAGTTCTTC.

The gene calls are TRBV12-3 or TRBV12-4 and TRBJ1-2; a weak D match, TRBD1 (5 bases). The CDR3 has 13 amino acids. V dropped 5 bases and J dropped 1 base, with 8 bases sitting between them. CDR3 nucleotide sequence: TGTGCCAGCAGTCGACAGCTTAACTATGGCTACACCTTC. This codes for CASSRQLNYGYTF.

As regards this clone: The junction shows a germline mismatch at one end, possibly a read error. V is TRBV7-8 and J is TRBJ1-3; tentative D call: TRBD1 (6 bases). Looked up from germline, CDR1 is SGHVS and CDR2 is FQNEAQ. CDR3 length equals 15 residues. CDR3 loop: CASSLGGGSGNTIYF. CDR3 sequence (DNA): TGTGCCAGCAGCTTAGGAGGGGGATCTGGGAACACCATATATTTT. Looking up the rest from reference TRBV7-8 and TRBJ1-3 gives the full variable domain: GAGVSQSPRYKVAKRGQDVALRCDPISGHVSLFWYQQALGQGPEFLTYFQNEAQLDKSGLPSDRFFAERPEGSVSTLKIQRTQQEDSAVYLCASSLGGGSGNTIYFGEGSWLTVV.

This CDR3 is CASRPGGIYEQYF. CDR3 nucleotides: TGTGCCAGCAGGCCTGGGGGGATCTACGAGCAGTACTTC. The chain has TRBV6-5 and TRBJ2-7; a weak D match, TRBD2 (6 bases). This CDR3 spans 13 amino acids. In germline, CDR1 is MNHEY, CDR2 SVGAGI. Between the trimmed V and J ends, which lost 6 bases and 3 bases, there was a span of 12 bases.

As regards this clone: A junction boundary mismatches the germline segment, possibly from a read error. This chain connects TRBV19 to TRBJ1-2; D perhaps matches TRBD1 (6 bases). The CDR3 sequence is 8 residues long. The germline V gene has CDR1 LNHDA and CDR2 SQIVND (reference sequence). DNA of the CDR3: TGTGCCAGTAGCCCGGACAGTTTC. Its protein product is CASSPDSF.

The CDR3 nucleotides read TGTGCCAGCAGTTTAGGGTTCAGGGGCGAGCAGTACTTC. This gives the protein CASSLGFRGEQYF. J is TRBJ2-7 and V is TRBV12-3 or TRBV12-4; possibly TRBD1 for D (6 bases). The V and J ends lost 1 base and 6 bases respectively, with 10 bases between them. The CDR3 totals 13 residues.

The chain combines TRBV19 with TRBJ1-5, with a possible D match to TRBD1 (6 bases). Germline V gives CDR1 LNHDA, CDR2 SQIVND (reference sequence). Trimming stripped 3 bases from V and 4 bases from J, with 19 bases between. The CDR3 totals 17 residues. The CDR3 protein is CASSIPQGSQGNQPQHF. The CDR3 nucleotides are TGTGCCAGTAGTATCCCCCAGGGGTCACAAGGGAATCAGCCCCAGCATTTT.

J is TRBJ2-5 and V is TRBV10-3; TRBD1 matches at 7 bases. V lost 8 bases, J lost 4 bases, and 7 bases stayed unmatched. The germline V gene encodes CDR1 ENHRY and CDR2 SYGVKD. CDR3 length: 13 amino acids. CDR3 in DNA: TGTGCCATCGGGGCACAGGGGTTAGAGACCCAGTACTTC. This sequence encodes CAIGAQGLETQYF.

The chain has TRBV7-9 and TRBJ2-1, with D possibly matching TRBD1 (5 bases). CDR3 length equals 15 residues. V gave up 2 bases and J gave up 4 bases, with 12 bases separating them. Germline V gives CDR1 SEHNR, CDR2 FQNEAQ (reference sequence). Here the CDR3 DNA reads TGTGCCAGCAGCTTAAGGGGTAGTGGGTACAATGAGCAGTTCTTC. Its protein product is CASSLRGSGYNEQFF.

This chain connects TRBV6-5 to TRBJ1-3, with TRBD1 as a possible D gene (6 bases). The V and J ends lost 4 bases and 2 bases respectively, with 12 bases between them. CDR1 and CDR2 from the germline V gene are MNHEY and SVGAGI. The CDR3 extends over 15 amino acids. The CDR3 DNA follows: TGTGCCAGCAGTTTAAGGGACATGCCTGGAAACACCATATATTTT. Its protein product is CASSLRDMPGNTIYF.

The chain has TRBV19 and TRBJ1-2; D is unclear. Trimming shortened V by 3 bases and J by 0 bases, and 8 bases separated the two germline ends. The CDR3 consists of 14 residues. CDR1 and CDR2 (germline): LNHDA, SQIVND (reference sequence). The CDR3 reads CASSMPESNYGYTF. CDR3 DNA sequence: TGTGCCAGTAGTATGCCGGAGTCTAACTATGGCTACACCTTC.

The chain combines TRBV2 with TRBJ2-7, with D possibly being TRBD1 (6 bases). The germline gives CDR1 SNHLY, CDR2 FYNNEI. The CDR3 covers 11 residues. The V and J ends lost 2 bases and 9 bases respectively, with 8 bases between them. CDR3 sequence: CASSEQGSQYF. The CDR3 DNA reads as TGTGCCAGCAGTGAACAGGGGTCGCAGTACTTC.

This sequence joins TRBV5-5 and TRBJ2-7; TRBD1 might be the D (6 bases). Germline assignment: CDR1 SGHKS and CDR2 YYEKEE (reference sequence). This CDR3 region has 11 residues. V was shortened by 4 bases and J by 9 bases, with 11 bases between the two germline ends. CDR3 protein: CASSQQGGQYF. The DNA for the CDR3 is TGTGCCAGCAGCCAACAGGGCGGGCAGTACTTC.

The chain couples TRBV9 to TRBJ2-1, with 12 nucleotides matching TRBD2. The germline V gene has CDR1 SGDLS and CDR2 YYNGEE. The V gene end was trimmed by 1 base and the J gene end by 4 bases; junction bases not matched to a gene: 0. This CDR3 has 15 amino acids. CDR3 nucleotides: TGTGCCAGCAGCGTACTAGCGGGAGGGTACAATGAGCAGTTCTTC. Protein product: CASSVLAGGYNEQFF.

The chain carries TRBV2 and TRBJ2-2; D is possibly TRBD2 (6 bases). This CDR3 contains 12 residues. The V end was cut by 7 bases, the J end by 7 bases, with 10 bases between. Germline CDR1 SNHLY, CDR2 FYNNEI. The CDR3 reads CASTVGGGELFF. Written as DNA, the CDR3 is TGTGCCAGCACCGTGGGGGGCGGGGAGCTGTTTTTT.

The rearrangement joins TRBV6-5 to TRBJ2-7, with 10 nucleotides matching TRBD1. With V trimmed by 6 bases and J by 2 bases, 4 bases remained unmatched. Germline V gene sequence: CDR1 MNHEY, CDR2 SVGAGI. This CDR3 spans 14 amino acids. The DNA of the CDR3 is TGTGCCAGCAGCCCGGGACAGGGGACCTACGAGCAGTACTTC. Amino acids: CASSPGQGTYEQYF.

The chain's CDR3 is CASSKADRPTSGNTIYF. The CDR3 DNA reads TGTGCCAGTAGTAAGGCGGACAGGCCAACATCTGGAAACACCATATATTTT. V and J are TRBV19 and TRBJ1-3, with 7 bases identical to TRBD1. The germline gives CDR1 LNHDA, CDR2 SQIVND (reference sequence). The CDR3 is 17 amino acids. The V gene end was trimmed by 4 bases and the J gene end by 1 base; junction bases not matched to a gene: 10. Drawing the rest from reference TRBV19 and TRBJ1-3, the complete variable domain is DGGITQSPKYLFRKEGQNVTLSCEQNLNHDAMYWYRQDPGQGLRLIYYSQIVNDFQKGDIAEGYSVSREKKESFPLTVTSAQKNPTAFYLCASSKADRPTSGNTIYFGEGSWLTVV.

The chain joins TRBV4-2 to TRBJ1-1; 7 bases agree with TRBD1. V trimming: 0 bases; J trimming: 1 base; junction bases outside the gene matches: 2. Germline values: CDR1 LGHNA, CDR2 YNFKEQ. The CDR3 has 15 residues. The CDR3 DNA follows: TGTGCCAGCAGCCAAGAATGGACAGGGAACACTGAAGCTTTCTTT. Its protein product is CASSQEWTGNTEAFF.

This clone was observed a few times. V gene TRBV6-1 combines with J gene TRBJ1-2, with unresolved D. V lost 0 bases and J 8 bases, leaving 16 bases between the germline ends. The germline CDR1 and CDR2 sequences are MNHNS and SASEGT. This CDR3 is 15 amino acids long. The CDR3 loop reads CASSEAVASTRGYTF. CDR3 sequence (DNA): TGTGCCAGCAGTGAAGCCGTCGCATCAACCAGGGGCTACACCTTC.

In the case of this clone: The sample has other DNA sequences that encode this CDR3 too. The chain employs TRBV9 and TRBJ2-3, with 8 bases that match TRBD2. Germline values: CDR1 SGDLS, CDR2 YYNGEE. J lost 1 base, V lost 7 bases, and 8 bases had no gene match. CDR3 length equals 15 residues. Here the CDR3 reads CASGGAGGRTDTQYF. DNA for the CDR3: TGTGCCAGCGGAGGGGCGGGGGGACGCACAGATACGCAGTATTTT.

CDR3 residues: CASSVAGGLAEYEQYF. Here the CDR3 DNA reads TGTGCCAGCAGCGTAGCGGGGGGACTAGCGGAGTACGAGCAGTACTTC. The J gene is TRBJ2-7, the V gene TRBV9, with 11 bases fitting TRBD2. V gave up 0 bases and J gave up 4 bases; unmatched junction bases: 6. CDR3 length: 16 amino acids. Germline V gene data show CDR1 as SGDLS and CDR2 as YYNGEE.

V and J are TRBV5-4 and TRBJ2-1, with TRBD1 identical over 10 bases. The germline gives CDR1 SGHNT, CDR2 YYREEE (reference sequence). This CDR3 has 15 residues. Trimming removed 0 bases from V and 6 bases from J; junction bases left unmatched: 3. CDR3 sequence reads: CASSLGQGAFNEQFF. The CDR3 bases are TGTGCCAGCAGCTTGGGACAGGGGGCATTCAATGAGCAGTTCTTC.

This chain joins TRBV2 and TRBJ2-1; a possible D gene is TRBD1 (6 bases). The V gene lost 4 bases and the J gene lost 3 bases, with 13 bases spanning the gap. CDR3 length: 15 amino acids. Germline V gene lookup returns CDR1 SNHLY and CDR2 FYNNEI. CDR3 in DNA: TGTGCCAGCAGTGGGGCAGGGGCAGGCTACAATGAGCAGTTCTTC. Amino acid sequence: CASSGAGAGYNEQFF.

The chain uses TRBV7-2 and TRBJ2-1; the match to TRBD2 covers 10 bases. The ends lost 5 bases at V and 7 bases at J; junction bases unmatched: 8. The CDR3 runs 15 residues. Germline V gives CDR1 SGHTA, CDR2 FQGNSA. The CDR3 loop is CASSPGTSAGNEQFF. In DNA, the CDR3 is TGTGCCAGCAGCCCGGGGACTAGCGCAGGAAATGAGCAGTTCTTC.

This chain connects TRBV5-1 to TRBJ2-7, with 9 nucleotides matching TRBD1. Germline values: CDR1 SGHRS, CDR2 YFSETQ. The length of the CDR3 is 13 residues. The V and J ends lost 4 bases and 3 bases, in that order; junction bases with no gene match: 2. In DNA form, the CDR3 reads TGCGCCAGCAGCAAGGGACAGGGCTACGAGCAGTACTTC. This sequence encodes CASSKGQGYEQYF.

The chain couples TRBV29-1 to TRBJ1-6; 8 bases align to TRBD1. CDR1 SQVTM and CDR2 ANQGSEA come from the germline V gene. The CDR3 loop spans 12 amino acids. The ends lost 4 bases at V and 7 bases at J; junction bases unmatched: 0. In DNA form, the CDR3 reads TGCAGCGTTGGGACAGGGAATTCACCCCTCCACTTT. It specifies CSVGTGNSPLHF.

The V and J genes are TRBV5-1 and TRBJ1-5; a weak D match, TRBD1 (5 bases). Trimming stripped 4 bases from V and 4 bases from J, with 12 bases between. Germline V gene data show CDR1 as SGHRS and CDR2 as YFSETQ. This CDR3 is built from 14 residues. The CDR3 sequence is CASSPRGGNQPQHF. DNA for the CDR3: TGCGCCAGCAGCCCCCGGGGGGGGAATCAGCCCCAGCATTTT.

The genes are TRBV7-3 and TRBJ2-1; D is possibly TRBD1 (5 bases). From germline, CDR1 is SGHTA and CDR2 FQGTGA. CDR3 length: 14 amino acids. V gave up 4 bases and J gave up 3 bases, with 10 bases separating them. CDR3 loop: CASSSDTGYNEQFF. DNA of the CDR3: TGTGCCAGCAGCTCGGACACAGGCTACAATGAGCAGTTCTTC.